One sample yielded the 17 T cell receptor beta chains listed below, sequenced in a study of cytomegalovirus exposure and HLA in healthy donors. Researchers ran the PCR with 60 Vbeta and 13 Jbeta primers. Sequenced by immunoSEQ multiplex PCR; TCRdb stores in-frame clones only, minus some. The sample has some 160,000 clones, roughly 85% seen once. The sequenced sample consisted of PBMCs. These receptors all stem from a middle-aged woman in good health and CMV-seronegative.

The V and J genes are TRBV11-2 and TRBJ1-2; no definite D call. Trimming pared 4 bases from V and 4 bases from J, leaving 10 bases between. This CDR3 has 13 residues. CDR1 and CDR2 (germline): SGHAT, FQNNGV. Here the CDR3 DNA reads TGTGCCAGCAGCTCTGAGGGCTCCTATGGCTACACCTTC. Its translation: CASSSEGSYGYTF.

V is TRBV9 and J is TRBJ2-2, with D unclear. V dropped 0 bases and J dropped 0 bases, with 6 bases sitting between them. Germline V gene sequence: CDR1 SGDLS, CDR2 YYNGEE. The CDR3 is made up of 15 amino acids. CDR3 in amino acids: CASSVGLANTGELFF. CDR3 coding DNA: TGTGCCAGCAGCGTAGGTCTCGCGAACACCGGGGAGCTGTTTTTT.

This rearrangement joins TRBV6-1 to TRBJ1-1; D is unresolved. Germline CDR1 and CDR2: MNHNS and SASEGT. The CDR3 loop spans 11 amino acids. Trimming shortened V by 4 bases and J by 11 bases, and 11 bases separated the two germline ends. The CDR3 sequence: CASSVGRGAFF. CDR3 in DNA: TGTGCCAGCAGTGTTGGACGAGGGGCTTTCTTT.

The CDR3 bases are TGTGCCAGCAGCCTGCCGGGACAGCTATCCAGGGTCGCCTACGAGCAGTACTTC. Translation gives CASSLPGQLSRVAYEQYF. The V gene is TRBV21-1, the J gene TRBJ2-7; the DNA was not compared with TRBD1, the D call given in the table. TRBV21-1 is a pseudogene locus. The CDR3 loop spans 18 amino acids.

The V gene is TRBV7-3, the J gene TRBJ2-1, with 10 positions matching TRBD2. CDR3 length equals 17 residues. Germline lookup yields CDR1 SGHTA and CDR2 FQGTGA. V was clipped by 5 bases and J by 0 bases; unmatched bases: 7. The CDR3 is CASSLLAGPSSYNEQFF. In DNA form, the CDR3 reads TGTGCCAGCAGCCTACTAGCGGGACCTAGCTCCTACAATGAGCAGTTCTTC.

The chain uses TRBV5-1 and TRBJ2-2; D may be TRBD2 (6 bases). Trimming cost V 5 bases and J 4 bases, with 12 bases left between them. The length of the CDR3 is 14 residues. CDR1 is SGHRS, CDR2 YFSETQ, per germline. CDR3 amino acids: CASSSPGSTGELFF. The DNA of the CDR3 is TGCGCCAGCAGTTCCCCCGGGAGCACCGGGGAGCTGTTTTTT.

V is TRBV5-1 and J is TRBJ1-1; 7 positions agree with TRBD1. Germline V gene lookup returns CDR1 SGHRS and CDR2 YFSETQ. J was trimmed by 5 bases and V by 0 bases; bases with no gene match: 13. This CDR3 is 17 amino acids long. The CDR3 protein is CASSLATGVAGNTEAFF. In DNA, the CDR3 is TGCGCCAGCAGCTTGGCCACAGGGGTTGCGGGTAATACTGAAGCTTTCTTT.

The chain carries TRBV5-1 and TRBJ1-3; D gene uncertain. This CDR3 spans 15 amino acids. The germline CDR1 and CDR2 sequences are SGHRS and YFSETQ. Between the trimmed V and J ends, which lost 0 bases and 3 bases, there was a span of 10 bases. The CDR3 is CASSLDEARGNTIYF. The CDR3 nucleotides are TGCGCCAGCAGCTTGGACGAGGCCCGTGGAAACACCATATATTTT. The full variable domain, with the rest looked up from reference TRBV5-1 and TRBJ1-3, is KAGVTQTPRYLIKTRGQQVTLSCSPISGHRSVSWYQQTPGQGLQFLFEYFSETQRNKGNFPGRFSGRQFSNSRSEMNVSTLELGDSALYLCASSLDEARGNTIYFGEGSWLTVV.

The CDR3 sequence: CAWSDSTYEQYF. DNA of the CDR3: TGTGCCTGGAGTGACAGCACCTACGAGCAGTACTTC. This chain links TRBV30 with TRBJ2-5, with unresolved D. The end of the DNA is better explained by TRBJ2-7, so the J call may be wrong. Per germline, CDR1 GTSNPN and CDR2 SVGIG (reference sequence). The CDR3 is 12 residues long.

This clone was observed a handful of times. The chain carries TRBV6-1 and TRBJ2-7, with D possibly matching TRBD2 (7 bases). The CDR3 sequence is 14 residues long. Germline CDR1 reads MNHNS; CDR2 reads SASEGT. V lost 7 bases and J lost 2, with 15 bases in between. CDR3 DNA: TGTGCCAGCAAAGAGGGGGAGGGACCCTACGAGCAGTACTTC. Amino acids: CASKEGEGPYEQYF.

This chain uses TRBV5-1 with TRBJ2-1; 9 bases are a match to TRBD2. With 0 bases clipped from V and 4 bases from J, the junction kept 5 bases outside the gene matches. Germline V gene lookup returns CDR1 SGHRS and CDR2 YFSETQ. The CDR3 loop spans 16 amino acids. CDR3 DNA: TGCGCCAGCAGCTTGGTAGCGGGGGCAACATACAATGAGCAGTTCTTC. Its translation: CASSLVAGATYNEQFF.

V gene TRBV25-1 combines with J gene TRBJ2-3; maybe TRBD2 (6 bases). The CDR3 is made up of 16 amino acids. Germline CDR1 MGHDK, CDR2 SYGVNS. V gave up 1 base and J gave up 0 bases, with 11 bases separating them. The CDR3 here is CASSEFASVSTDTQYF. The CDR3 DNA reads as TGTGCCAGCAGTGAATTCGCTAGCGTAAGCACAGATACGCAGTATTTT.

This chain joins TRBV2 and TRBJ2-2, with D perhaps TRBD1 (7 bases). Germline values: CDR1 SNHLY, CDR2 FYNNEI. V lost 0 bases, J lost 2 bases, and 16 bases lay in between. This CDR3 region has 18 residues. CDR3 coding DNA: TGTGCCAGCAGTGAAGCATTCGCAGGGGGGATTAACACCGGGGAGCTGTTTTTT. As protein: CASSEAFAGGINTGELFF.

This clone was found once. The chain employs TRBV6-5 and TRBJ1-5, with D hard to call. Germline V lookup: CDR1 MNHEY, CDR2 SVGAGI. The CDR3 length is 12 residues. Trimming removed 5 bases from V and 9 bases from J, with 11 bases in between. In DNA form, the CDR3 reads TGTGCCAGCAGTGAAGGTAGCTGGCCCCAGCATTTT. This translates into CASSEGSWPQHF.

This clone was seen only once. The chain carries TRBV7-9 and TRBJ2-7; D perhaps matches TRBD2 (6 bases). V lost 2 bases, J lost 7 bases, and 6 bases lay in between. CDR3 length: 11 amino acids. The germline CDR1 and CDR2 sequences are SEHNR and FQNEAQ (reference sequence). The CDR3 spells CASSLRGEQYF. The DNA for the CDR3 is TGTGCCAGCAGCTTACGGGGGGAGCAGTACTTC.

This chain uses TRBV2 with TRBJ1-2; 8 positions match TRBD1. After removal of 6 bases from V and 5 bases from J, the junction contained 8 bases not matched to a gene. Looked up from germline, CDR1 is SNHLY and CDR2 is FYNNEI. The CDR3 extends over 14 amino acids. CDR3 in amino acids: CASRVTGGSYGYTF. The CDR3 bases are TGTGCCAGCAGGGTTACAGGGGGTTCTTATGGCTACACCTTC.

V and J are TRBV10-3 and TRBJ1-4; D might be TRBD1 (5 bases). The CDR3 length is 13 residues. V lost 10 bases and J 7 bases, leaving 16 bases between the germline ends. The V gene's germline CDR1 is ENHRY and CDR2 SYGVKD. Written as DNA, the CDR3 is TGTGCCACCCTTCAGGGCCCGACTGAAAAACTGTTTTTT. This encodes CATLQGPTEKLFF.